Described below is a single TCR beta chain sequence and its context. This sample was included in a study of blood T cell repertoires in COVID-19. Whole-study context: From T cells, B-cell-depleted T cells, or PBMCs came the material, which was cDNA or gDNA.

Source study methods: Estimation of nucleated cell counts was performed using reference gene primer amplification. Generated by immunoSEQ multiplex PCR, the TCRdb table keeps only in-frame clones and is missing some. That table furnishes V, J and clone size, whereas the DNA furnished D and trimming. The sample has about 78,000 clones; 65% to 85% are singletons. V gave up 6 bases and J gave up 9 bases, with 12 bases separating them. Germline V gives CDR1 MNHEY, CDR2 SVGAGI. CDR3 size: 13 residues. The source material was peripheral blood. The chain links TRBV6-5 to TRBJ1-6; D may be TRBD1 (6 bases). The sequence was collected from a man between 45 and 60 years old with acute or convalescent COVID-19. CDR3 sequence (DNA): TGTGCCAGCAGGCTCACAGGGCCTTCACCCCTCCACTTT. It encodes CASRLTGPSPLHF.